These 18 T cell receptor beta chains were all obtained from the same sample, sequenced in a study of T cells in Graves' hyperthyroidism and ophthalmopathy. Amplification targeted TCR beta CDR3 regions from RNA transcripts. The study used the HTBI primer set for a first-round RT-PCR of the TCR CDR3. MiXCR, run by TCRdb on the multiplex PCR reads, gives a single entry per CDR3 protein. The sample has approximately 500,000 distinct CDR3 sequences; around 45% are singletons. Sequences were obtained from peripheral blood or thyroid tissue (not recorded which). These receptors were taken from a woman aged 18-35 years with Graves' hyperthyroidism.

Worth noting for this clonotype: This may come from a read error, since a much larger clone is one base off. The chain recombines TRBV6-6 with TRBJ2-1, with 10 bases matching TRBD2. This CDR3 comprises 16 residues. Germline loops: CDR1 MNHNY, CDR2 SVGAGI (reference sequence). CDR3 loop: CASSYLGLADLHEQSF. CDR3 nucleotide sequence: TGTGCCAGCAGTTACCTCGGACTAGCGGACCTCCATGAGCAGTCCTTC.

CDR3 sequence: CATSAGTSGSSRETQYF. The CDR3 coding sequence is TGTGCCACCTCCGCCGGGACTAGCGGGAGCTCTCGGGAGACCCAGTACTTC. The rearrangement joins TRBV24-1 to TRBJ2-5; 14 nucleotides align to TRBD2. Trimming took 9 bases from V and 5 from J; bases not matched to a gene: 13. Germline CDR1 and CDR2: KGHDR and SFDVKD. This CDR3 has 17 amino acids.

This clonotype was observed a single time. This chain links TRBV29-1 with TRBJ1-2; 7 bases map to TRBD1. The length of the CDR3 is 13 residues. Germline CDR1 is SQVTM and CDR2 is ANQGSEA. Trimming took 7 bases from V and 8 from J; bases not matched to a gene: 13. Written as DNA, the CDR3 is TGCAGCGCTTCGGGACAGCTGAACAGGGGCTACACCTTC. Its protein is CSASGQLNRGYTF.

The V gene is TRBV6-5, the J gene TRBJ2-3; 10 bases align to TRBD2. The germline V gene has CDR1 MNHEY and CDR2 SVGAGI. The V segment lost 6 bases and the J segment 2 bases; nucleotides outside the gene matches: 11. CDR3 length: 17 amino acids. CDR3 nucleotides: TGTGCCAGCAGGACTGGCCCTAGCGGGAGTTCCACAGATACGCAGTATTTT. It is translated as CASRTGPSGSSTDTQYF.

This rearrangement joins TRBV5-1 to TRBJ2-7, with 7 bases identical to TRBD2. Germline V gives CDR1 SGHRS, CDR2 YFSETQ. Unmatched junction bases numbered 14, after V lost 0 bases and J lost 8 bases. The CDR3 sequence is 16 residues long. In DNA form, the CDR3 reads TGCGCCAGCAGCTTGGCCCATAGCGGGCCAGAGGACAAGCAGTACTTC. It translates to CASSLAHSGPEDKQYF.

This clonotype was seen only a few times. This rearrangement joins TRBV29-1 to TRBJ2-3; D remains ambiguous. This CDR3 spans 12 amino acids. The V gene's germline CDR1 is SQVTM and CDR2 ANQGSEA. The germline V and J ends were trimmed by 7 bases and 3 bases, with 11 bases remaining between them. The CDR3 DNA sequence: TGCAGCGCCTGGCCCGGTACAGATACGCAGTATTTT. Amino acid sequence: CSAWPGTDTQYF.

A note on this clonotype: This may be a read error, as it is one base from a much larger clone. CDR3 bases: TGTGCCAGCAGCGCTATGAAGGAAGGGGGGCAAGAGACCCAGTACTTC. Translating it yields CASSAMKEGGQETQYF. The chain employs TRBV7-6 and TRBJ2-5; D possibly matches TRBD1 or TRBD2 (6 bases each). This CDR3 has 16 amino acids. The V gene's germline CDR1 is SGHVS and CDR2 FNYEAQ. Trimming took off 5 bases at V and 2 bases at J, with 18 bases between the two ends. The full variable domain, with the rest looked up from reference TRBV7-6 and TRBJ2-5, is GAGVSQSPRYKVTKRGQDVALRCDPISGHVSLYWYRQALGQGPEFLTYFNYEAQQDKSGLPNDRFSAERPEGSISTLTIQRTEQRDSAMYRCASSAMKEGGQETQYFGPGTRLLVL.

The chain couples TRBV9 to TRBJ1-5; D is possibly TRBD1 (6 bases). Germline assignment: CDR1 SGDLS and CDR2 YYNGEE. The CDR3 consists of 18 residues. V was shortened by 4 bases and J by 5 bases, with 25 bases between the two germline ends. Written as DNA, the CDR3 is TGTGCCAGCAGCCAAGAATTTTCTTGCAGGGGTTTCGATCAGCCCCAGCATTTT. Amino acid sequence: CASSQEFSCRGFDQPQHF.

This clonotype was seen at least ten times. CDR3 nucleotide sequence: TGTGCCAGCAGCGGACTAGCGGAGAACACCGGGGAGCTGTTTTTT. It is translated as CASSGLAENTGELFF. The chain has TRBV14 and TRBJ2-2, with TRBD2 matching 10 bases. Germline loops: CDR1 SGHDN, CDR2 FVKESK. V lost 5 bases, J lost 1 base, and 1 base stayed unmatched. This CDR3 is built from 15 residues.

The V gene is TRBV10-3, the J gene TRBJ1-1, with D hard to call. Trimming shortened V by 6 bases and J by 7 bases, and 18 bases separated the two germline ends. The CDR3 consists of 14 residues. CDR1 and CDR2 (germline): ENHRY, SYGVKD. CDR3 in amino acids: CAIREGQSSGEAFF. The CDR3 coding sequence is TGTGCCATCAGAGAGGGCCAGAGCTCCGGTGAAGCTTTCTTT.

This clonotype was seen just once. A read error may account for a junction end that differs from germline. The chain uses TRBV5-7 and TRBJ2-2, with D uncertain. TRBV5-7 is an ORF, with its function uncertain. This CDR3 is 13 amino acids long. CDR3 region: CSSSLAYTGELFF. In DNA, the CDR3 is TGTTCCAGCAGCTTGGCGTACACCGGGGAGCTGTTTTTT.

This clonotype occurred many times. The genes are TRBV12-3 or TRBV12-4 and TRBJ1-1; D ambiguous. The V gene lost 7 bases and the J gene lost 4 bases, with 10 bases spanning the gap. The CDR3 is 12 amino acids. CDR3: CASTPRSTEAFF. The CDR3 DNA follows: TGTGCCAGCACCCCGCGGAGCACTGAAGCTTTCTTT.

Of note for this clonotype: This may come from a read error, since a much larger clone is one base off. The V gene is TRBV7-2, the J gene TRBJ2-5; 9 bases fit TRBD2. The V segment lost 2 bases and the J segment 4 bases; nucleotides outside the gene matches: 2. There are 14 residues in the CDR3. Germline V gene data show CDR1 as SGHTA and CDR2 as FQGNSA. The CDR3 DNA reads TGTGCCAGCAGCTTATTACTAGCGGGAGAGACCCAGTACTTC. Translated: CASSLLLAGETQYF.

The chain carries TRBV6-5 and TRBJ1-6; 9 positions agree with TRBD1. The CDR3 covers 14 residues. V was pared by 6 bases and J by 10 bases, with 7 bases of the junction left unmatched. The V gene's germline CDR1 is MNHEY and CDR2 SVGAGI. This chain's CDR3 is CASRSGQGDSPLHF. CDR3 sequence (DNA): TGTGCCAGCAGGTCGGGACAGGGTGACTCACCCCTCCACTTT.

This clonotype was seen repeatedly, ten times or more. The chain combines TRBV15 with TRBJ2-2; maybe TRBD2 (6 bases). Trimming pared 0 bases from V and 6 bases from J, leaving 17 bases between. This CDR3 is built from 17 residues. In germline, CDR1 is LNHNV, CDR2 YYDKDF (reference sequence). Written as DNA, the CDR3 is TGTGCCACCAGCAGAGATGACCGCAGCGGCGGGGCCGGGGAGCTGTTTTTT. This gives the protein CATSRDDRSGGAGELFF.

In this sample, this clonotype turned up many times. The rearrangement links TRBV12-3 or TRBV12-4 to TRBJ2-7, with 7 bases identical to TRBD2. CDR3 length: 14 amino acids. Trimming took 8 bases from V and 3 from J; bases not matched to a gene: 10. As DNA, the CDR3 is TGTGCCAGCTCCTCCAGAGCGGGGTTCTACGAGCAGTACTTC. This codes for CASSSRAGFYEQYF.

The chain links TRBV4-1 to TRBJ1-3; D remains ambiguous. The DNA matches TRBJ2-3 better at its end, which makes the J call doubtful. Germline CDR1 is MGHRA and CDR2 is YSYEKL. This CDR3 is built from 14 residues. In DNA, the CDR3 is TGCGCCAGCAGTCACGGGCCCGTCGCAGATACGCAGTATTTT. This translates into CASSHGPVADTQYF.

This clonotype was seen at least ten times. This CDR3 is CASSRGGSTNEKLFF. CDR3 coding DNA: TGTGCCAGCAGTCGAGGGGGATCAACTAATGAAAAACTGTTTTTT. The chain recombines TRBV12-3 or TRBV12-4 with TRBJ1-4; a weak D match, TRBD1 (6 bases). Trimming took 5 bases from V and 0 from J, leaving 10 bases between them. CDR3 length equals 15 residues.